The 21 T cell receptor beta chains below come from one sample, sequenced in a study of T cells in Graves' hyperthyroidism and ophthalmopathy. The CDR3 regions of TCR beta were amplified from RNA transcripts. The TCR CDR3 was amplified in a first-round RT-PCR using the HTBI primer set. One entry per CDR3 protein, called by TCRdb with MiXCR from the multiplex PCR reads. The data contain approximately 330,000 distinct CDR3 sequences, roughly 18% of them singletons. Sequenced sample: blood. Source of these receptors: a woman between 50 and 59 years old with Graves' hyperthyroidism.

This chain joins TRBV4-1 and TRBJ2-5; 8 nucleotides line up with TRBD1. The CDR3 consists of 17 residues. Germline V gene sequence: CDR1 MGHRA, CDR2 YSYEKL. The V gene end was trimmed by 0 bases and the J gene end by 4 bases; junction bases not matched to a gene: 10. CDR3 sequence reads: CASSQEDRGPSLETQYF. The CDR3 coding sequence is TGCGCCAGCAGCCAAGAAGACAGGGGTCCTTCTCTAGAGACCCAGTACTTC.

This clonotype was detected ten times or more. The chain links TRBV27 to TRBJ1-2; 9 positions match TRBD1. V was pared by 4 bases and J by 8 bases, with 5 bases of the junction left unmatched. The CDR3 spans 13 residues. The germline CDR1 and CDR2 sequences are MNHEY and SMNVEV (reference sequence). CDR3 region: CASSSWDREGYTF. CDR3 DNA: TGTGCCAGCAGTTCGTGGGACAGGGAAGGCTACACCTTC.

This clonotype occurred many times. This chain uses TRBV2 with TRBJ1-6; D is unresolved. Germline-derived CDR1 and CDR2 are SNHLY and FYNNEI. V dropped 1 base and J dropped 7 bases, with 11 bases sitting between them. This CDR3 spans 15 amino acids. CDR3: CASSEVSFNNSPLHF. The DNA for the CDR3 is TGTGCCAGCAGTGAAGTTAGTTTTAACAATTCACCCCTCCACTTT.

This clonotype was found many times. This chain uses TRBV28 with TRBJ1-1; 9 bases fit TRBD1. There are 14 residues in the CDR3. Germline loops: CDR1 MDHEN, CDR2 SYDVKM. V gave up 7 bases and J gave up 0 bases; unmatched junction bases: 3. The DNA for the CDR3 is TGTGCCAGCAAAGACAGGGGGTTGAACACTGAAGCTTTCTTT. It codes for CASKDRGLNTEAFF.

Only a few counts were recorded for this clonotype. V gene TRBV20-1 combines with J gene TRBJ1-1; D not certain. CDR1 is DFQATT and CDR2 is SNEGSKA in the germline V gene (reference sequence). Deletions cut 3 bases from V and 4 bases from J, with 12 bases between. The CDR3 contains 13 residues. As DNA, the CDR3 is TGCAGTGCTAGTAACGATATTGCCACTGAAGCTTTCTTT. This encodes CSASNDIATEAFF.

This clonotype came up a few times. As DNA, the CDR3 is TGTGCCAGCAGCTTAGGCGGCGGGAGAGTAGGTGAGCAGTTCTTC. Translation: CASSLGGGRVGEQFF. V is TRBV7-8 and J is TRBJ2-1; 7 bases match TRBD2. After removal of 1 base from V and 9 bases from J, the junction contained 9 bases not matched to a gene. This CDR3 is 15 amino acids long. Germline CDR1 reads SGHVS; CDR2 reads FQNEAQ.

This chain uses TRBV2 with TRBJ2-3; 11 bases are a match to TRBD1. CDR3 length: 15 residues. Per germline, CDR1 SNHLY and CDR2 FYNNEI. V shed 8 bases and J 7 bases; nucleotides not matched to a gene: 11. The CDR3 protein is CASERTGGIRNTQYF. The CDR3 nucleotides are TGTGCCAGCGAGAGGACAGGGGGCATAAGAAATACGCAGTATTTT.

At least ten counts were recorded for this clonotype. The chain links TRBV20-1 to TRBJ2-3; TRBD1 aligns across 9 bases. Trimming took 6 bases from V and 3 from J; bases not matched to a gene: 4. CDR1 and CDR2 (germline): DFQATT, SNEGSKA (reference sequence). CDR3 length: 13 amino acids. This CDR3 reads CSAGTGSTDTQYF. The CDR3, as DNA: TGCAGTGCCGGGACAGGGTCTACAGATACGCAGTATTTT.

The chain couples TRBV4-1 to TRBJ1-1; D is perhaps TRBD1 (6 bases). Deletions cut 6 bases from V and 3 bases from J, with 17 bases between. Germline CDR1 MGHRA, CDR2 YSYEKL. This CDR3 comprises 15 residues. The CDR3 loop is CASSRGTQGYTEAFF. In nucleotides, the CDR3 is TGCGCCAGCAGTCGGGGAACACAGGGCTACACTGAAGCTTTCTTT.

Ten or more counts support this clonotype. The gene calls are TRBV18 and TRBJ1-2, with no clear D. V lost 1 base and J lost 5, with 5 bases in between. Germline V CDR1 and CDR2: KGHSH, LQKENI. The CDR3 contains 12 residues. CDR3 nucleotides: TGTGCCAGCTCACCACAGAGTTATGGCTACACCTTC. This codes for CASSPQSYGYTF.

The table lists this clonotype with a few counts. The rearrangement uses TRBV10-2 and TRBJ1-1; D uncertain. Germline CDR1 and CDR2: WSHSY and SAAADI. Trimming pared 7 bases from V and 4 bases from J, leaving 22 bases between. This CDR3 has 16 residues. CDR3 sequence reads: CASTRNSGTTSTEAFF. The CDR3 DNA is TGCGCCAGCACCCGAAATTCAGGCACGACAAGCACTGAAGCTTTCTTT.

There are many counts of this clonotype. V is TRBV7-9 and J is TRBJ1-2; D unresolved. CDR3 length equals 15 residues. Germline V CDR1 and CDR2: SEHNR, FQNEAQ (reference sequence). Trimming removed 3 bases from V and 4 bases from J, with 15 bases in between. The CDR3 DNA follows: TGTGCCAGCAGCTTTCCATTGCGGGGAGGCTATGGCTACACCTTC. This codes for CASSFPLRGGYGYTF.

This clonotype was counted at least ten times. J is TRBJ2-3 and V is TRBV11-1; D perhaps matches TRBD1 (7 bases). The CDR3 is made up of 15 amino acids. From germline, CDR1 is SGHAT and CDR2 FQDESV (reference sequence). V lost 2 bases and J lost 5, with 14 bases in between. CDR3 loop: CASSLTQGGRDTQYF. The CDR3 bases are TGTGCCAGCAGCTTAACGCAGGGGGGAAGAGATACGCAGTATTTT.

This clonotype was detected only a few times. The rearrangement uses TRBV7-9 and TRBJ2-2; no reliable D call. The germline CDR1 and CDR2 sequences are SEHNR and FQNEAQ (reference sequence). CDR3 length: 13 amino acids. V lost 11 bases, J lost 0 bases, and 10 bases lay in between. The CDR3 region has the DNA TGTGCCGCCCGCGCGACGAACACCGGGGAGCTGTTTTTT. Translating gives CAARATNTGELFF.

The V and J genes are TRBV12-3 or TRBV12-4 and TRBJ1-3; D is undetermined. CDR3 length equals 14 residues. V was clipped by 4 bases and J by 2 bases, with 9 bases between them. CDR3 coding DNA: TGTGCCAGCAGTTCGGACGGCACTGGAAACACCATATATTTT. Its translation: CASSSDGTGNTIYF.

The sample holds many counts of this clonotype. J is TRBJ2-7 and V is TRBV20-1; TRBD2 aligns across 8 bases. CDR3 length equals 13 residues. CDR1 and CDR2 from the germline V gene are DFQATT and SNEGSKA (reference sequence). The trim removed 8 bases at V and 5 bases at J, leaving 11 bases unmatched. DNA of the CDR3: TGCAGTCTACCGAGCGGGAGCTTCCACGAGCAGTACTTC. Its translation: CSLPSGSFHEQYF.

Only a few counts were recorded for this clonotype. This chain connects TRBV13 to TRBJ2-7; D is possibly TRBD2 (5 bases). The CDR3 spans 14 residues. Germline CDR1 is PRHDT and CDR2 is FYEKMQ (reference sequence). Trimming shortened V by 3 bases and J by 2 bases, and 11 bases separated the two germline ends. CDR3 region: CASSFRTFPYEQYV. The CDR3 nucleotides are TGTGCCAGCAGCTTCCGGACTTTTCCCTACGAGCAGTACGTC.

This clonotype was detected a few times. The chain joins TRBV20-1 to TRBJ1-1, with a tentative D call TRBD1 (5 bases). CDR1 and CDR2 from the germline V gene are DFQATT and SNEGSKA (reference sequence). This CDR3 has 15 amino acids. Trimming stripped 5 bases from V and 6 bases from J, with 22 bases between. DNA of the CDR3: TGCAGTGCTTCCACTAGGACATCTCGGCGTGCTGAAGCTTTCTTT. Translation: CSASTRTSRRAEAFF.

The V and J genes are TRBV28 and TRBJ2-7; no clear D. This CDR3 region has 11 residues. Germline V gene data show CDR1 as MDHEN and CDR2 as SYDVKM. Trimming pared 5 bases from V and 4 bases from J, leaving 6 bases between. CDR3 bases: TGTGCCAGCAGTGCCCAATACGAGCAGTACTTC. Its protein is CASSAQYEQYF.

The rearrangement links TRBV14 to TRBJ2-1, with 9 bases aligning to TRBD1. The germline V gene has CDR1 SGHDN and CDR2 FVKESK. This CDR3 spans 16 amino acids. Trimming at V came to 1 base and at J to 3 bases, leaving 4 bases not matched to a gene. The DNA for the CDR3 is TGTGCCAGCAGCCAAGTCGGGACAGGGTACTACAATGAGCAGTTCTTC. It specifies CASSQVGTGYYNEQFF.

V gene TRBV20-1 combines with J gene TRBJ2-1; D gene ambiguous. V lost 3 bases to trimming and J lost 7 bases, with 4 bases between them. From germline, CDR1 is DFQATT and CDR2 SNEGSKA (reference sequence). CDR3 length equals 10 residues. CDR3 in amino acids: CSASFNEQFF. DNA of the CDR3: TGCAGTGCTAGTTTTAATGAGCAGTTCTTC.